The 14 T cell receptor beta chains reported below all come from one sample, sequenced in a study of blood T cell repertoires in COVID-19. Sequenced by immunoSEQ multiplex PCR; TCRdb stores in-frame clones only, minus some. This table has more than 200,000 clones, 90% to 95% appearing once. Specimen: PBMCs or T cells enriched from blood (not recorded which). All receptors derive from a woman under 30 who had recovered from COVID-19.

Regarding this clone: Additional DNA sequences in this sample encode the identical CDR3. The chain is built from TRBV5-1 and TRBJ1-2; 7 bases are a match to TRBD1. J was trimmed by 6 bases and V by 0 bases; bases with no gene match: 2. This CDR3 contains 13 residues. Germline assignment: CDR1 SGHRS and CDR2 YFSETQ. The CDR3 spells CASSLGQGNGYTF. CDR3 in DNA: TGCGCCAGCAGCTTGGGACAGGGTAATGGCTACACCTTC.

The chain is built from TRBV6-5 and TRBJ1-1; 7 bases align to TRBD1. The V and J ends lost 6 bases and 0 bases, in that order; junction bases with no gene match: 4. The CDR3 is made up of 14 amino acids. Germline V gives CDR1 MNHEY, CDR2 SVGAGI. CDR3 loop: CASSRDSMNTEAFF. DNA of the CDR3: TGTGCCAGCAGCCGGGACAGCATGAACACTGAAGCTTTCTTT.

This chain uses TRBV11-3 with TRBJ1-1; 7 positions match TRBD1. CDR1 and CDR2 (germline): SGHNT, YENEEA. V lost 2 bases to trimming and J lost 6 bases; unmatched junction nucleotides: 6. The CDR3 loop spans 14 amino acids. DNA for the CDR3: TGTGCCAGCAGCTTATCCTTAACAGGGGCTGAAGCTTTCTTT. It encodes CASSLSLTGAEAFF.

CDR3: CATSKDRVTQETQYF. The CDR3 DNA is TGTGCCACCAGCAAAGACAGGGTTACCCAAGAGACCCAGTACTTC. J is TRBJ2-5 and V is TRBV15, with 7 bases lining up with TRBD1. In germline, CDR1 is LNHNV, CDR2 YYDKDF (reference sequence). The J segment lost 1 base and the V segment lost 4 bases, leaving 6 bases of the junction unmatched. This CDR3 comprises 15 residues. The full variable domain, with the rest looked up from reference TRBV15 and TRBJ2-5, is DAMVIQNPRYQVTQFGKPVTLSCSQTLNHNVMYWYQQKSSQAPKLLFHYYDKDFNNEADTPDNFQSRRPNTSFCFLDIRSPGLGDTAMYLCATSKDRVTQETQYFGPGTRLLVL.

The chain employs TRBV7-9 and TRBJ2-1; D gene unclear. There are 14 residues in the CDR3. Between the trimmed V and J ends, which lost 5 bases and 10 bases, there was a span of 18 bases. Looked up from germline, CDR1 is SEHNR and CDR2 is FQNEAQ (reference sequence). The CDR3 coding sequence is TGTGCCAGCAGCACAACCGTAGCTATGCGGGAGCAGTTCTTC. Its translation: CASSTTVAMREQFF. The variable domain in full, with the rest retrieved from reference TRBV7-9 and TRBJ2-1, is DTGVSQNPRHKITKRGQNVTFRCDPISEHNRLYWYRQTLGQGPEFLTYFQNEAQLEKSRLLSDRFSAERPKGSFSTLEIQRTEQGDSAMYLCASSTTVAMREQFFGPGTRLTVL.

With respect to this clone: Other nucleotide sequences from this sample produce the same CDR3. V gene TRBV7-8 combines with J gene TRBJ1-2; TRBD1 is a possible D gene (6 bases). Germline CDR1 and CDR2: SGHVS and FQNEAQ. Trimming took 5 bases from V and 2 from J, leaving 9 bases between them. This CDR3 has 13 residues. CDR3 nucleotides: TGTGCCAGCAGCCCTGACAGGAACTATGGCTACACCTTC. Amino acid sequence: CASSPDRNYGYTF.

The V call is TRBV15, the J call TRBJ1-2; the match to TRBD1 covers 9 bases. J was trimmed by 7 bases and V by 8 bases; bases with no gene match: 14. This CDR3 has 15 residues. Germline V lookup: CDR1 LNHNV, CDR2 YYDKDF (reference sequence). This chain's CDR3 is CATAGSTGGDGGYTF. CDR3 in DNA: TGTGCCACCGCCGGTTCTACAGGGGGCGACGGTGGCTACACCTTC.

The chain is built from TRBV3-1 (or the pseudogene TRBV3-2) and TRBJ1-2; D is ambiguous. The V end was cut by 1 base, the J end by 8 bases, with 11 bases between. The V gene's germline CDR1 is LGHDT and CDR2 YNNKEL (reference sequence). The CDR3 has 13 amino acids. Written as DNA, the CDR3 is TGTGCCAGCAGCCAAGTGGGCCTTGGCGGCTACACCTTC. It yields the protein CASSQVGLGGYTF.

This chain connects TRBV18 to TRBJ2-7, with 7 bases that match TRBD2. Unmatched junction bases numbered 9, after V lost 3 bases and J lost 1 base. The CDR3 extends over 16 amino acids. Germline-derived CDR1 and CDR2 are KGHSH and LQKENI. Here the CDR3 reads CASSPGLLDGSYEQYF. The DNA of the CDR3 is TGTGCCAGCTCACCGGGACTACTAGACGGATCCTACGAGCAGTACTTC.

J is TRBJ2-7 and V is TRBV5-1, with TRBD2 matching 8 bases. CDR3 length: 15 amino acids. V was pared by 7 bases and J by 1 base, with 10 bases of the junction left unmatched. Germline CDR1 is SGHRS and CDR2 is YFSETQ. The CDR3 spells CASRAGGGRSYEQYF. In nucleotides, the CDR3 is TGCGCCAGCCGCGCGGGGGGCGGGAGGTCCTACGAGCAGTACTTC.

V is TRBV5-1 and J is TRBJ1-1, with 7 bases identical to TRBD1. Looked up from germline, CDR1 is SGHRS and CDR2 is YFSETQ. The CDR3 is made up of 16 amino acids. The V segment lost 1 base and the J segment 4 bases; nucleotides outside the gene matches: 10. CDR3 amino acids: CASSLLTGVGGTEAFF. The DNA of the CDR3 is TGCGCCAGCAGCTTGCTAACAGGGGTAGGTGGCACTGAAGCTTTCTTT. Filled out from reference TRBV5-1 and TRBJ1-1, the complete variable domain reads KAGVTQTPRYLIKTRGQQVTLSCSPISGHRSVSWYQQTPGQGLQFLFEYFSETQRNKGNFPGRFSGRQFSNSRSEMNVSTLELGDSALYLCASSLLTGVGGTEAFFGQGTRLTVV.

This chain connects TRBV28 to TRBJ1-5; D is possibly TRBD1 (6 bases). The germline gives CDR1 MDHEN, CDR2 SYDVKM. Trimming took 5 bases from V and 0 from J, leaving 8 bases between them. This CDR3 has 14 residues. The CDR3 sequence is CASSGRGSNQPQHF. CDR3 DNA: TGTGCCAGCAGTGGCAGGGGTAGCAATCAGCCCCAGCATTTT.

V usage is TRBV18 and J usage is TRBJ2-2, with 9 positions matching TRBD1. The CDR3 covers 15 residues. V was clipped by 3 bases and J by 3 bases; unmatched bases: 2. CDR1 and CDR2 from the germline V gene are KGHSH and LQKENI. The CDR3 loop reads CASSPGQGHTGELFF. The CDR3 nucleotides are TGTGCCAGCTCACCGGGACAGGGACACACCGGGGAGCTGTTTTTT.

For this clone: In the same sample, other DNA sequences code for this CDR3. V usage is TRBV18 and J usage is TRBJ1-1, with 7 bases matching TRBD1. V was pared by 2 bases and J by 3 bases, with 0 bases of the junction left unmatched. CDR3 length equals 13 residues. In germline, CDR1 is KGHSH, CDR2 LQKENI. CDR3 region: CASSPGQDTEAFF. DNA of the CDR3: TGTGCCAGCTCACCAGGACAGGACACTGAAGCTTTCTTT.